The clone carrying this TCR beta chain has only one observation. These data come from a study of OX40 agonist ivuxolimab in advanced cancers. Study at large: Patients were dosed with the agonistic anti-OX40 (CD134) antibody ivuxolimab. Hepatocellular carcinoma, melanoma, renal cell or head and neck cancer was diagnosed in the dose-escalation patients. Partial responses were achieved by three patients, of whom one had hepatocellular carcinoma and two had cutaneous melanoma.

The CDR3 has 13 amino acids. The germline V gene encodes CDR1 SEHNR and CDR2 FQNEAQ (reference sequence). Trimming took 1 base from V and 7 from J, leaving 7 bases between them. TCRdb's table, derived via immunoSEQ multiplex PCR, lists solely in-frame clones and lacks some. Among about 40,000 clones listed, more than 85% were seen once. The TCR sequence derives from an adult with an advanced solid tumor such as melanoma, head and neck, liver or kidney cancer. The sample consisted of CD4+ or CD8+ T cells sorted from blood, taken in a trial of the OX40 agonist ivuxolimab. V and J are TRBV7-9 and TRBJ2-2, with D uncertain. CDR3 DNA: TGTGCCAGCAGCTTAGACGGTGACGGGGAGCTGTTTTTT. The encoded protein is CASSLDGDGELFF. Combining the CDR3 with reference TRBV7-9 and TRBJ2-2 gives the whole variable domain DTGVSQNPRHKITKRGQNVTFRCDPISEHNRLYWYRQTLGQGPEFLTYFQNEAQLEKSRLLSDRFSAERPKGSFSTLEIQRTEQGDSAMYLCASSLDGDGELFFGEGSRLTVL.